The clone carrying this T cell receptor beta chain has a handful of counts. In germline, CDR1 is SGHRS, CDR2 YFSETQ. Unmatched junction bases numbered 3, after V lost 2 bases and J lost 4 bases. There are 14 residues in the CDR3. Sequenced by immunoSEQ multiplex PCR; TCRdb stores in-frame clones only, minus some. The profile covers tens of thousands of clones, with approximately 91% appearing a single time and approximately 4.6% taken by the ten largest. The data belong to a study of T cell changes during pregnancy in multiple sclerosis. The chain carries TRBV5-1 and TRBJ2-1, with 7 bases aligning to TRBD2. Sequenced material: peripheral blood, taken in the second trimester of pregnancy. The receptor was isolated from a female donor in good health, enrolled as a control in a pregnancy study. The CDR3 DNA reads as TGCGCCAGCAGCTTTCGGGGGGAATACAATGAGCAGTTCTTC. It yields the protein CASSFRGEYNEQFF.